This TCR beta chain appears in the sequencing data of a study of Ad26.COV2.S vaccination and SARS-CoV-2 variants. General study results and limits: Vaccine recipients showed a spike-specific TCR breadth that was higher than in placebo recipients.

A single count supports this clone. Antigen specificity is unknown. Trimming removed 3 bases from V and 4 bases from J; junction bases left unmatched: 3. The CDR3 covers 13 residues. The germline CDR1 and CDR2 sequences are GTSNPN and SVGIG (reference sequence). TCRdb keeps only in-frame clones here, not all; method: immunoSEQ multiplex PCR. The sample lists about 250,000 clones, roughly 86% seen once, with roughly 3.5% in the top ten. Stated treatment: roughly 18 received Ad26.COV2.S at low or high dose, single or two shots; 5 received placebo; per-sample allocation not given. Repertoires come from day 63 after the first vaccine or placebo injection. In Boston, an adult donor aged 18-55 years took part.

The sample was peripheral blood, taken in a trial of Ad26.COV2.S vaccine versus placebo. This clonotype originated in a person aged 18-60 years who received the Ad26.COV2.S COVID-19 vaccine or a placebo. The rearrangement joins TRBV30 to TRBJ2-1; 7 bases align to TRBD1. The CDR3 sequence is CAWSGTEYNEQFF. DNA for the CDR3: TGTGCCTGGAGCGGGACAGAGTACAATGAGCAGTTCTTC.